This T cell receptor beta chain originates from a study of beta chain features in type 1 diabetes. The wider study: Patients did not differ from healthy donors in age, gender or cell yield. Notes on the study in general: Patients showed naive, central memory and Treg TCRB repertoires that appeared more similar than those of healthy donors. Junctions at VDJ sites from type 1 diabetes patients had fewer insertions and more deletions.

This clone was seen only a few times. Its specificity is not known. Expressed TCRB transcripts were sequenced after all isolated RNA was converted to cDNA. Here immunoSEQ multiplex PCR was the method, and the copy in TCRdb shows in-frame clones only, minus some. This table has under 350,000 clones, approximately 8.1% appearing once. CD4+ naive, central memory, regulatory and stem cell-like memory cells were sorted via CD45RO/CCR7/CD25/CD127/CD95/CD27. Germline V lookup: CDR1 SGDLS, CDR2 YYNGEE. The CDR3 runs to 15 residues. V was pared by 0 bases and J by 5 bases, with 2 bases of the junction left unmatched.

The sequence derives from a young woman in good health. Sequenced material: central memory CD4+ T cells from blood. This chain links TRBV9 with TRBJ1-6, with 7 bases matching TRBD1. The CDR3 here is CASSVGGGHNSPLHF. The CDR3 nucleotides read TGTGCCAGCAGCGTAGGAGGGGGCCATAATTCACCCCTCCACTTT.